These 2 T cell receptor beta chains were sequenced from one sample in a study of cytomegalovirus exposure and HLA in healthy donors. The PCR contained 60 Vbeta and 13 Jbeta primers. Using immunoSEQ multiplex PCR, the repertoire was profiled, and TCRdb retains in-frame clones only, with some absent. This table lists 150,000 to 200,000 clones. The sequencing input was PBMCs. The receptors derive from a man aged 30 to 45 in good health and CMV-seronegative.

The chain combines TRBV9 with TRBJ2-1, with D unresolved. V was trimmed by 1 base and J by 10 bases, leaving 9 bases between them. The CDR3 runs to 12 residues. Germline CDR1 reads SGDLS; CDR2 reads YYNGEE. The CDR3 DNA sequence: TGTGCCAGCAGCGTATTCTCCGGGGAGCAGTTCTTC. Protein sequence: CASSVFSGEQFF.

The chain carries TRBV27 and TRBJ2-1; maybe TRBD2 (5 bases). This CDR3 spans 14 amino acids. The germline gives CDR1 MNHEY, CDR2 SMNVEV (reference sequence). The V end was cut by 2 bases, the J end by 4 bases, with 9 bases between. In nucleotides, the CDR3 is TGTGCCAGCAGTTTACAGGACTCATACAATGAGCAGTTCTTC. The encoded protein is CASSLQDSYNEQFF.